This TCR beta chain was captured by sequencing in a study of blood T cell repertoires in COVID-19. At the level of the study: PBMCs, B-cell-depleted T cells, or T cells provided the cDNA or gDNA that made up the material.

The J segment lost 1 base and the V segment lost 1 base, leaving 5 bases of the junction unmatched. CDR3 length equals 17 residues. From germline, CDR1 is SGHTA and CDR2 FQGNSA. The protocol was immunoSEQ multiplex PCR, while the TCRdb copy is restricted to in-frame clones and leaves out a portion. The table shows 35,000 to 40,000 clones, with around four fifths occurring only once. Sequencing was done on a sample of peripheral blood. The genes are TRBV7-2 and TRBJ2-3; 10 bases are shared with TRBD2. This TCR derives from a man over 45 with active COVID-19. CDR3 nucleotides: TGTGCCAGCAGCTTAGGTGTCACTAGCGGGGGCACAGATACGCAGTATTTT. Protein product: CASSLGVTSGGTDTQYF.